The 25 T cell receptor beta chains in this list originate from one sample, sequenced in a study of response to subunit inactivated influenza vaccine. TCRdb re-derived calls from the RT-PCR reads in MiXCR, one entry per CDR3 protein. The sample has around 520,000 distinct CDR3 sequences, 25% seen once. This sample comprised CD4+ T cells sorted from PBMCs, obtained less than 6 days after vaccination. The receptors were gathered from a man aged 50 to 60 who received an inactivated influenza vaccine.

The chain carries TRBV5-1 and TRBJ2-2; TRBD1 matches 9 bases. Germline V gives CDR1 SGHRS, CDR2 YFSETQ. J gave up 13 bases and V 4 bases, and 8 bases lay outside the gene matches. The CDR3 has 13 residues. CDR3 in DNA: TGCGCCAGCAGCACCACCGGGACAGGGTTGCTGTTTTTT. Amino acid sequence: CASSTTGTGLLFF. The full variable domain, in which reference TRBV5-1 and TRBJ2-2 provide the parts outside the CDR3, is KAGVTQTPRYLIKTRGQQVTLSCSPISGHRSVSWYQQTPGQGLQFLFEYFSETQRNKGNFPGRFSGRQFSNSRSEMNVSTLELGDSALYLCASSTTGTGLLFFGEGSRLTVL.

The J gene is TRBJ1-4, the V gene TRBV12-3 or TRBV12-4, with D maybe TRBD1 (6 bases). The CDR3 totals 13 residues. Deletions cut 7 bases from V and 8 bases from J, with 14 bases between. CDR3 nucleotides: TGTGCCAGCACCGCAGGGGAATGGGAAAAACTGTTTTTT. Its protein product is CASTAGEWEKLFF.

This clonotype was counted between two and nine times. The chain couples TRBV18 to TRBJ2-7, with D perhaps TRBD1 or TRBD2 (5 bases each). This CDR3 has 15 amino acids. CDR1 and CDR2 from the germline V gene are KGHSH and LQKENI. V was shortened by 3 bases and J by 2 bases, with 14 bases between the two germline ends. In nucleotides, the CDR3 is TGTGCCAGCTCACCCGGGGCGCTCGCTCCCTACGAGCAGTACTTC. Its translation is CASSPGALAPYEQYF.

The gene calls are TRBV11-2 and TRBJ2-1, with 9 bases fitting TRBD2. The germline V gene has CDR1 SGHAT and CDR2 FQNNGV. Losses at the gene ends were 4 bases for V and 3 bases for J; bases not matched to a gene: 7. CDR3 length: 16 amino acids. CDR3 in amino acids: CASSSISGGFYNEQFF. The CDR3 region has the DNA TGTGCCAGCAGCTCAATTAGCGGGGGTTTCTACAATGAGCAGTTCTTC. The whole variable domain, remainder taken from reference TRBV11-2 and TRBJ2-1, is EAGVAQSPRYKIIEKRQSVAFWCNPISGHATLYWYQQILGQGPKLLIQFQNNGVVDDSQLPKDRFSAERLKGVDSTLKIQPAKLEDSAVYLCASSSISGGFYNEQFFGPGTRLTVL.

The chain links TRBV7-2 to TRBJ1-3, with D possibly TRBD1 on 6 matching bases. V lost 2 bases and J lost 4, with 15 bases in between. Germline V gene lookup returns CDR1 SGHTA and CDR2 FQGNSA. This CDR3 region has 16 residues. The DNA for the CDR3 is TGTGCCAGCAGCTTACTGGGGGGCTACTCCGGAAACACCATATATTTT. The encoded protein is CASSLLGGYSGNTIYF. The complete variable domain, with remaining parts taken from reference TRBV7-2 and TRBJ1-3, reads GAGVSQSPSNKVTEKGKDVELRCDPISGHTALYWYRQSLGQGLEFLIYFQGNSAPDKSGLPSDRFSAERTGGSVSTLTIQRTQQEDSAVYLCASSLLGGYSGNTIYFGEGSWLTVV.

This rearrangement joins TRBV29-1 to TRBJ2-2; 13 bases are a match to TRBD2. This CDR3 is built from 14 residues. V dropped 7 bases and J dropped 8; count of bases not matched to a gene: 7. CDR1 and CDR2 from the germline V gene are SQVTM and ANQGSEA. The CDR3 DNA sequence: TGCAGCGCTACTAGCGGGGGGGCCGTGGGGGAGCTGTTTTTT. Translated: CSATSGGAVGELFF.

This clonotype was counted a few times. The CDR3 loop reads CASSRGTSDTGELFF. CDR3 DNA sequence: TGTGCCAGCAGTCGGGGGACTAGCGACACCGGGGAGCTGTTTTTT. J is TRBJ2-2 and V is TRBV27, with 10 bases matching TRBD2. CDR1 and CDR2 (germline): MNHEY, SMNVEV (reference sequence). The CDR3 is 15 amino acids. The junction had 3 bases not matched to a gene; V was cut back by 5 bases and J by 3 bases.

J is TRBJ1-2 and V is TRBV6-1, with D unresolved. V gave up 6 bases and J gave up 2 bases, with 10 bases separating them. Looked up from germline, CDR1 is MNHNS and CDR2 is SASEGT. CDR3 length: 13 residues. This CDR3 is CASRVAANYGYTF. Written as DNA, the CDR3 is TGTGCCAGCAGGGTGGCAGCAAACTATGGCTACACCTTC.

The rearrangement links TRBV10-3 to TRBJ2-2; no reliable D call. CDR3 length equals 13 residues. Trimming removed 8 bases at V and 4 bases at J, with 11 bases between. Looked up from germline, CDR1 is ENHRY and CDR2 is SYGVKD. The CDR3, as DNA: TGTGCCATCCGGGCCCTCAGCACCGGGGAGCTGTTTTTT. This translates into CAIRALSTGELFF.

The J gene is TRBJ2-5, the V gene TRBV18, with 8 bases identical to TRBD1. The CDR3 runs 16 residues. From germline, CDR1 is KGHSH and CDR2 LQKENI. The junction had 7 bases not matched to a gene; V was cut back by 2 bases and J by 2 bases. The CDR3: CASSPMTGALQETQYF. In DNA, the CDR3 is TGTGCCAGCTCACCAATGACAGGGGCGCTGCAAGAGACCCAGTACTTC. Filled out from reference TRBV18 and TRBJ2-5, the complete variable domain reads NAGVMQNPRHLVRRRGQEARLRCSPMKGHSHVYWYRQLPEEGLKFMVYLQKENIIDESGMPKERFSAEFPKEGPSILRIQQVVRGDSAAYFCASSPMTGALQETQYFGPGTRLLVL.

The chain carries TRBV4-3 and TRBJ1-1; no firm D call. The CDR3 runs 14 residues. In germline, CDR1 is LGHNA, CDR2 YSLEER. The V end was cut by 0 bases, the J end by 4 bases, with 9 bases between. CDR3 nucleotide sequence: TGCGCCAGCAGCCAAGAGTGGGTGGGCACTGAAGCTTTCTTT. This encodes CASSQEWVGTEAFF.

This clonotype was observed a handful of times. V usage is TRBV7-6 and J usage is TRBJ2-5; 7 nucleotides line up with TRBD2. This CDR3 has 14 amino acids. Trimming at V came to 5 bases and at J to 5 bases, leaving 8 bases not matched to a gene. The germline gives CDR1 SGHVS, CDR2 FNYEAQ. CDR3 nucleotide sequence: TGTGCCAGCAGCCCCGGTCTCGGGGGGGAGACCCAGTACTTC. Protein sequence: CASSPGLGGETQYF.

The V call is TRBV6-1, the J call TRBJ2-7, with D possibly being TRBD2 (6 bases). The CDR3 is 14 residues long. Trimming took off 7 bases at V and 5 bases at J, with 18 bases between the two ends. Germline V gene sequence: CDR1 MNHNS, CDR2 SASEGT. The CDR3 is CASKAGTGTNEQYF. In DNA form, the CDR3 reads TGTGCCAGCAAGGCCGGGACTGGGACCAACGAGCAGTACTTC.

This clonotype was detected ten times or more. J is TRBJ2-3 and V is TRBV12-3 or TRBV12-4; TRBD2 matches at 10 bases. Losses at the gene ends were 5 bases for V and 1 base for J; bases not matched to a gene: 3. The CDR3 loop spans 15 amino acids. CDR3 loop: CASSPSGGRTDTQYF. The CDR3 DNA reads as TGTGCCAGCAGTCCTAGCGGGGGTCGCACAGATACGCAGTATTTT.

Comments on this clonotype: A much more abundant neighbour one base away suggests this may be a read error. The chain joins TRBV10-3 to TRBJ2-1; TRBD2 aligns across 7 bases. The CDR3 runs 12 residues. Germline values: CDR1 ENHRY, CDR2 SYGVKD. The CDR3 protein is CAIAGRVNEQLF. CDR3 in DNA: TGTGCCATAGCGGGAAGGGTGAATGAGCAGCTCTTC.

The chain links TRBV20-1 to TRBJ2-5, with TRBD1 matching 7 bases. CDR3 length equals 13 residues. Germline V gives CDR1 DFQATT, CDR2 SNEGSKA (reference sequence). Trimming took 2 bases from V and 4 from J; bases not matched to a gene: 4. The CDR3 sequence: CSARPQGRETQYF. CDR3 sequence (DNA): TGCAGTGCTAGACCACAGGGGCGAGAGACCCAGTACTTC.

This clonotype was seen more than once but under ten times. J is TRBJ1-2 and V is TRBV6-1; D uncertain. The CDR3 runs to 13 residues. Germline CDR1 MNHNS, CDR2 SASEGT. Deletions cut 8 bases from V and 3 bases from J, with 13 bases between. CDR3: CASRLGLYYGYTF. The CDR3 region has the DNA TGTGCCAGCCGCTTAGGCCTTTACTATGGCTACACCTTC.

This clonotype was picked up a small number of times. This sequence joins TRBV20-1 and TRBJ1-5; the D gene is possibly TRBD1 (5 bases). This CDR3 region has 12 residues. The V and J ends lost 5 bases and 5 bases respectively, with 10 bases between them. The germline gives CDR1 DFQATT, CDR2 SNEGSKA (reference sequence). The CDR3 nucleotides read TGCAGTGCTCTGGACACCGATCAGCCCCAGCATTTT. This sequence encodes CSALDTDQPQHF.

This clonotype was recorded a few times. The gene calls are TRBV6-1 and TRBJ2-3; possible D gene TRBD1, 5 bases. Germline CDR1 and CDR2: MNHNS and SASEGT. The CDR3 extends over 15 amino acids. V lost 6 bases to trimming and J lost 8 bases, with 21 bases between them. The CDR3 DNA reads TGTGCCAGCAGACCCGTTGGGCAGGGTGTGGGTACGCAGTATTTT. It encodes CASRPVGQGVGTQYF.

The rearrangement uses TRBV7-9 and TRBJ1-6, with TRBD1 identical over 7 bases. The V and J ends lost 6 bases and 9 bases, in that order; junction bases with no gene match: 8. Germline-derived CDR1 and CDR2 are SEHNR and FQNEAQ (reference sequence). The CDR3 loop spans 14 amino acids. CDR3 bases: TGTGCCAGCAGTCTGGACAGGTTGGGTTCACCCCTCCACTTT. Its protein is CASSLDRLGSPLHF.

The V call is TRBV3-1, the J call TRBJ2-7; possible D gene TRBD1, 6 bases. Germline values: CDR1 LGHDT, CDR2 YNNKEL (reference sequence). The CDR3 sequence is 13 residues long. V gave up 2 bases and J gave up 4 bases, with 9 bases separating them. The CDR3 sequence: CASSQTQGYEQYF. Here the CDR3 DNA reads TGTGCCAGCAGCCAAACACAGGGATACGAGCAGTACTTC.

The chain is built from TRBV6-2 or TRBV6-3 and TRBJ2-7; TRBD1 might be the D (6 bases). The germline V and J ends were trimmed by 3 bases and 2 bases, with 17 bases remaining between them. The CDR3 loop spans 16 amino acids. Germline assignment: CDR1 MNHEY and CDR2 SVGEGT. In DNA form, the CDR3 reads TGTGCCAGCAGTTATTACGACAAGAAGGGGGCCTACGAGCAGTACTTC. This gives the protein CASSYYDKKGAYEQYF.

The chain recombines TRBV4-3 with TRBJ2-3, with 7 bases that match TRBD1. CDR1 and CDR2 from the germline V gene are LGHNA and YSLEER. The CDR3 is 15 amino acids. V was pared by 0 bases and J by 6 bases, with 6 bases of the junction left unmatched. The CDR3 DNA follows: TGCGCCAGCAGCCAAGATGTGACAGGGAGTGATACGCAGTATTTT. Protein sequence: CASSQDVTGSDTQYF.

The chain has TRBV11-2 and TRBJ1-1; the match to TRBD1 covers 7 bases. The trim removed 7 bases at V and 6 bases at J, leaving 11 bases unmatched. Germline CDR1 reads SGHAT; CDR2 reads FQNNGV. There are 14 residues in the CDR3. CDR3 DNA: TGTGCCAGCAATCAGGGGGGGGGAGAGGCTGAAGCTTTCTTT. This translates into CASNQGGGEAEAFF.

The J gene is TRBJ1-1, the V gene TRBV6-6; D is perhaps TRBD1 (6 bases). The CDR3 has 13 residues. Germline CDR1 reads MNHNY; CDR2 reads SVGAGI (reference sequence). V lost 1 base to trimming and J lost 8 bases, with 11 bases between them. CDR3 bases: TGTGCCAGCAGTTACTATACAGGGAGCGAAGCTTTCTTT. Protein product: CASSYYTGSEAFF.